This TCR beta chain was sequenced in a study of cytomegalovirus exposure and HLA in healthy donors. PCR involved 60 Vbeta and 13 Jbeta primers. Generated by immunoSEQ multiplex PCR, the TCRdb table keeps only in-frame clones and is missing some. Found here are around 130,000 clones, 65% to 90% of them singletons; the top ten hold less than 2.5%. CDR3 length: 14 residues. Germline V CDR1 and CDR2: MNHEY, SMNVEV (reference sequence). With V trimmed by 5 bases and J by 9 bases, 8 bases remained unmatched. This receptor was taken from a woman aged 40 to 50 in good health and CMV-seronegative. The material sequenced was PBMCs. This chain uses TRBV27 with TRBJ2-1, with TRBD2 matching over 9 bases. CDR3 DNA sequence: TGTGCCAGCAGTAGGGTAGCGGGAGCCGTTGAGCAGTTCTTC. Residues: CASSRVAGAVEQFF.